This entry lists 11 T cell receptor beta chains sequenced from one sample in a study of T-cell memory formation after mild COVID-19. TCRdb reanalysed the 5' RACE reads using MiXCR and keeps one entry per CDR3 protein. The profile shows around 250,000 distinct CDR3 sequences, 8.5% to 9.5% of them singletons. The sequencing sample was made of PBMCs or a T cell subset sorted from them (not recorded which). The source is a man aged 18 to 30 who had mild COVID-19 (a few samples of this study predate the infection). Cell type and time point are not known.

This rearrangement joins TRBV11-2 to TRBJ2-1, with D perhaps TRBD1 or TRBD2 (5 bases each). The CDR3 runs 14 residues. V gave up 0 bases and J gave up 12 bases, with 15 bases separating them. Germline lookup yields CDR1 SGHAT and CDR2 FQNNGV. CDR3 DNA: TGTGCCAGCAGCTTAGATTCGGGGCGCGTGGTGCAGTTCTTC. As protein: CASSLDSGRVVQFF.

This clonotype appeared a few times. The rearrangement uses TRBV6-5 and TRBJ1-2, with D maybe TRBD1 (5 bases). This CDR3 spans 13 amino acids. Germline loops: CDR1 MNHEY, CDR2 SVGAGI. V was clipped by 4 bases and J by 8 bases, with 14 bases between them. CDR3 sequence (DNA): TGTGCCAGCAGTTTACGGGACTTGGGCGGCTACACCTTC. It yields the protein CASSLRDLGGYTF.

The CDR3 sequence is CASSLRGAGGNTIYF. The CDR3 nucleotides read TGTGCCAGCAGCCTGCGGGGGGCGGGTGGAAACACCATATATTTT. The V call is TRBV2, the J call TRBJ1-3, with D tentatively TRBD1 (6 bases). From germline, CDR1 is SNHLY and CDR2 FYNNEI. This CDR3 spans 15 amino acids. V was pared by 6 bases and J by 3 bases, with 15 bases between.

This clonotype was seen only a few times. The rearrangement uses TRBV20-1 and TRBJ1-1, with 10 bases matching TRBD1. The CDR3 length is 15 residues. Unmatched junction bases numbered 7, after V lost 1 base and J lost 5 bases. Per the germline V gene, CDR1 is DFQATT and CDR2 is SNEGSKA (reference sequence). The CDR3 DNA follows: TGCAGTGCTAGAGCCATCCGGGACAGGGGAACTGAAGCTTTCTTT. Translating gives CSARAIRDRGTEAFF.

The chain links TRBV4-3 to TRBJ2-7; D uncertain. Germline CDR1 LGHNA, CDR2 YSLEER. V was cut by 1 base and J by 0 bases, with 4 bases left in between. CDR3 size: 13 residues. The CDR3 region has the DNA TGCGCCAGCAGCCAAGTTACCTCCTACGAGCAGTACTTC. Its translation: CASSQVTSYEQYF.

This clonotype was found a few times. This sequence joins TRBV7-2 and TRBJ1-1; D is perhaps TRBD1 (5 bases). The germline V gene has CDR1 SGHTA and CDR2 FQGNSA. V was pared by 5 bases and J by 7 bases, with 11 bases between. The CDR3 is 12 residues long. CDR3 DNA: TGTGCCAGCAGCACTTACGGGGGTGAAGCTTTCTTT. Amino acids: CASSTYGGEAFF.

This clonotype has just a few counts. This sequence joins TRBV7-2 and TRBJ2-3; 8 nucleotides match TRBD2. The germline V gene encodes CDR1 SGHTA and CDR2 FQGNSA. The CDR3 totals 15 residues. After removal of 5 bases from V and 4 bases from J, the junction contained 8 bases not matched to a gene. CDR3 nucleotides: TGTGCCAGCAGCCTAGGGACTAGTAGATCAGATACGCAGTATTTT. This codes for CASSLGTSRSDTQYF.

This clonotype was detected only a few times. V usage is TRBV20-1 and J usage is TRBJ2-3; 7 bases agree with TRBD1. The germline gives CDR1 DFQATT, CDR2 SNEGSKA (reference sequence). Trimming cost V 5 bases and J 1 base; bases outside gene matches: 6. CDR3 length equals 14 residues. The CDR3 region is CSARQGGGTDTQYF. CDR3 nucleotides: TGCAGTGCTCGGCAAGGGGGCGGCACAGATACGCAGTATTTT.

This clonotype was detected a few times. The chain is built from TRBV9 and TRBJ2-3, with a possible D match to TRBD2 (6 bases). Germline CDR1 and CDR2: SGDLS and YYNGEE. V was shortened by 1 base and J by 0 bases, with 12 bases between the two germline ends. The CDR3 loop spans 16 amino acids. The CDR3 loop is CASSVRASASTDTQYF. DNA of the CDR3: TGTGCCAGCAGCGTAAGAGCTAGCGCAAGCACAGATACGCAGTATTTT.

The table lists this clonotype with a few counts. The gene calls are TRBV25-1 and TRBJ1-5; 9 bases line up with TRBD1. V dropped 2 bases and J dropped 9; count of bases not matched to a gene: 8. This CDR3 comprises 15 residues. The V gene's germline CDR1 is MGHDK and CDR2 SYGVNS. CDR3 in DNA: TGTGCCAGCAGTGAAAATTTGGGACAGGGAGCGCCCCAGCATTTT. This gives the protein CASSENLGQGAPQHF.

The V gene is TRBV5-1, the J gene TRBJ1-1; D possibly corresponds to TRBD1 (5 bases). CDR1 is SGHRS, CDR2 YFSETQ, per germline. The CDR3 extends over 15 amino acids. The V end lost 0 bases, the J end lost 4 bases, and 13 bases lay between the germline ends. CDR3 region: CASSLAGGGFTEAFF. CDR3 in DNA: TGCGCCAGCAGCTTGGCCGGGGGGGGGTTCACTGAAGCTTTCTTT.